This is a list of T cell receptor beta chains from one sample in a study of cytomegalovirus exposure and HLA in healthy donors. Profiling relied on immunoSEQ multiplex PCR, and the TCRdb table lists in-frame clones only, not all of them. The sample gives more than 250,000 clones, approximately 90% of which show up once; approximately 2.2% is in the top ten. The material sequenced was PBMCs. These receptors all come from a woman younger than 35 in good health and CMV-seronegative. Each CDR3 is given with its conserved first and last residue. The order of the fields is J gene, V gene, CDR3 protein.

>TRBJ2-1|TRBV4-1
CASSQVTSGAVNEQFF
>TRBJ1-5|TRBV10-3
CAISDQGNQPQHF
>TRBJ1-5|TRBV29-1
CSVGGGNQPQHF
>TRBJ1-6|TRBV7-8
CASSLGAGYDNSPLHF
>TRBJ2-7|TRBV5-4
CASSLGGASGGYEQYF
>TRBJ2-7|TRBV27
CASSLHGTGREQYF
>TRBJ1-1|TRBV6-5
CASSYVWEMNTEAFF
>TRBJ2-5|TRBV6-1
CASSAYGQQETQYF
>TRBJ2-7|TRBV9
CASSGTSGSYEQYF
>TRBJ1-4|TRBV10-1
CSEGGQGGRNEKLFF
>TRBJ2-1|TRBV19
CASSIFTTSGGFEGSYNEQFF
>TRBJ1-3|TRBV9
CASSPRDNSGNTIYF
>TRBJ2-4|TRBV6-5
CASSYSQGQNIQYF
>TRBJ2-1|TRBV10-2
CASLYNEQFF
>TRBJ1-1|TRBV21-1
CASSKGVRGRGTEAFF
>TRBJ2-7|TRBV6-6
CASSYRRGAYEQYF
>TRBJ2-1|TRBV2
CASTPGTSGINEQFF
>TRBJ1-3|TRBV19
CASSIAEGAVGNTIYF
>TRBJ2-2|TRBV5-1
CASSLLGGQPGELFF
>TRBJ2-2|TRBV2
CASRRVVGNTGELFF
>TRBJ2-1|TRBV12-5
CVQRGPSGVVEQFF
>TRBJ1-5|TRBV2
CASNTGFPNQPQHF
>TRBJ1-5|TRBV5-1
CASSVRRGGGNQPQHF
>TRBJ1-1|TRBV9
CASSRQGANTEAFF
>TRBJ1-5|TRBV5-6
CASSLGRAYSNQPQHF
>TRBJ2-5|TRBV9
CASSVSGGAPETQYF
>TRBJ2-5|TRBV5-1
CASSLGGTGETQYF
>TRBJ2-7|TRBV14
CASSPSYAYEQYF
>TRBJ1-1|TRBV11-2
CASRSSRGSPTEAFF
>TRBJ1-2|TRBV5-6
CASSPGDRENYGYTF
>TRBJ2-5|TRBV4-1
CASSQEGHVGTQYF
>TRBJ1-1|TRBV7-3
CASSPTGVGEAFF
>TRBJ2-1|TRBV19
CASSFSGGYNEQFF
>TRBJ2-5|TRBV2
CASTGQHQETQYF
>TRBJ2-7|TRBV7-9
CASSLLIGPEGGEQYF
>TRBJ2-3|TRBV6-6
CASPGGTSFGTQYF
>TRBJ2-7|TRBV5-1
CASSFSYLQGAYEQYF
>TRBJ2-1|TRBV10-3
CAISSSGGAFNEQFF
>TRBJ1-1|TRBV27
CASSWGPGLSTEAFF
>TRBJ1-1|TRBV6-1
CASSLTGGTEAFF
>TRBJ2-7|TRBV9
CASSTRESGNYEQYF
>TRBJ1-2|TRBV27
CASRPTGVAVGYTF
>TRBJ2-5|TRBV6-6
CASSYYRGPQETQYF
>TRBJ2-7|TRBV29-1
CSVDAGTRYEQYF
>TRBJ1-3|TRBV5-4
CASSLRNGDSVTIYF
>TRBJ1-5|TRBV19
CASSVQGERGQPQHF
>TRBJ2-7|TRBV11-2
CASSLDPRDRYYEQYF
>TRBJ2-3|TRBV7-9
CASSSSGTGGDTQYF
>TRBJ2-5|TRBV5-1
CASSLLSLETQYF
>TRBJ1-6|TRBV6-5
CASSYSPSSYNSPLHF
>TRBJ1-2|TRBV6-5
CASSYSGRGPNYGYTF
>TRBJ2-3|TRBV2
CASVAGGITDTQYF